The 10 T cell receptor beta chains listed next were all sequenced from one sample in a study of esophageal squamous cell carcinoma under preoperative chemotherapy. Time point meaning: after preoperative PTX-NDP chemotherapy. TCRdb re-derived calls from the PCR reads in MiXCR, one entry per CDR3 protein. The data contain around 1,400 distinct CDR3 sequences, 25% to 35% of them singletons. The specimen was obtained from a patient given preoperative chemotherapy. The receptors come from a human donor with esophageal squamous cell carcinoma. The donor label of this sample is uncertain.

In the case of this clonotype: The conserved closing phenylalanine or tryptophan is absent in this CDR3, likely reflecting a read error. It is unclear where the CDR3 begins or ends on the DNA, so no DNA is shown, and the CDR3 is as TCRdb lists it. V gene TRBV6-7 combines with J gene TRBJ2-1; TRBD1 is taken as the D call from the table, unchecked against the DNA. TRBV6-7 is an ORF, and what it does is uncertain. The CDR3 is 12 amino acids in total, end residues counted. The CDR3 loop is CVAAGFTVLPRV.

To note about this clonotype: With a much larger clone just one base away, this may be a read error. CDR3 loop: CASSYGRGGGKLFF. The CDR3 nucleotides are TGTGCCAGCAGTTACGGCAGGGGCGGTGGAAAACTGTTTTTT. This rearrangement joins TRBV6-5 to TRBJ1-4; D is possibly TRBD1 (6 bases). CDR1 is MNHEY and CDR2 is SVGAGI in the germline V gene. V was shortened by 2 bases and J by 10 bases, with 14 bases between the two germline ends. The CDR3 runs 14 residues.

Within the sample, this clonotype is medium-sized. This chain joins TRBV7-8 and TRBJ1-6; no definite D call. Germline V lookup: CDR1 SGHVS, CDR2 FQNEAQ. The CDR3 covers 13 residues. Trimming left V 4 bases short and J 5 bases short, with 6 bases between. The CDR3 coding sequence is TGTGCCAGCAGCTATAAGGATAATTCACCCCTCCACTTT. It codes for CASSYKDNSPLHF.

Comments on this clonotype: This clone may be a read error of a much larger clone one base away. The rearrangement uses TRBV10-2 and TRBJ2-1, with D hard to call. Germline assignment: CDR1 WSHSY and CDR2 SAAADI. The CDR3 runs to 15 residues. CDR3 residues: CASSNAMSSYNEQLF. The DNA for the CDR3 is TGCGCCAGTTCCAATGCGATGAGCTCCTACAATGAGCAGTTGTTC.

The rearrangement links TRBV6-1 to TRBJ2-1; 9 bases fit TRBD1. The DNA end favors TRBJ2-7, so the J call may be wrong. From germline, CDR1 is MNHNS and CDR2 SASEGT. The CDR3 is made up of 14 amino acids. CDR3 coding DNA: TGTGCGAGGAGTGAACAGGGGGCGTCCTACGAGCAGTACTTC. Encoded protein: CARSEQGASYEQYF.

This clonotype has more than one count but fewer than ten. This could be a read error, since a much larger clone is one nucleotide away. The rearrangement uses TRBV7-2 and TRBJ1-2; D gene ambiguous. CDR1 is SGHTA, CDR2 FQGNSA, per germline. Trimming took off 0 bases at V and 8 bases at J, with 13 bases between the two ends. The CDR3 contains 14 residues. In DNA form, the CDR3 reads TGTACCAGCAGCTTAGCTCGGGGATCTCGGGGCTACACCTTC. Amino acids: CTSSLARGSRGYTF.

This clonotype was counted once. No conserved phenylalanine or tryptophan is present at the end of the CDR3, so a read error is the likely explanation. The chain has TRBV27 and TRBJ2-1, with D unclear. There are 15 residues in the CDR3. Trimming left V 8 bases short and J 3 bases short, with 17 bases between. Germline V gene data show CDR1 as MNHEY and CDR2 as SMNVEV (reference sequence). In DNA form, the CDR3 reads TGTGCCAGCGGTTCTATCGGCAGATTCTACAATGAGCAGTTCTTG. This codes for CASGSIGRFYNEQFL.

Remarks on this clonotype: Relative to the germline gene, one junction end is altered; a read error may explain this. V is TRBV6-1 and J is TRBJ2-7, with D unresolved. The CDR3 has 13 amino acids. Germline V gene sequence: CDR1 MNHNS, CDR2 SASEGT. Here the CDR3 reads CASDGVYGYEQYF. CDR3 nucleotides: TGTGCCAGCGATGGGGTGTATGGCTACGAACAGTACTTC.

This chain connects TRBV14 to TRBJ2-1, with no clear D. V lost 3 bases and J 9 bases, leaving 12 bases between the germline ends. The CDR3 totals 13 residues. In germline, CDR1 is SGHDN, CDR2 FVKESK. CDR3 region: CASSQLYGSEQFF. DNA for the CDR3: TGTGCCAGCAGCCAGCTCTATGGTAGTGAGCAGTTCTTC.

A single count supports this clonotype. The chain uses TRBV12-3 or TRBV12-4 and TRBJ2-7; 9 bases map to TRBD2. The CDR3 spans 15 residues. The trim removed 3 bases at V and 2 bases at J, leaving 5 bases unmatched. The CDR3 DNA sequence: TGTGCCAGCAGTTTTCAAGCGGGAGGCCCCTACGAGCAGTACTTC. Amino acid sequence: CASSFQAGGPYEQYF.